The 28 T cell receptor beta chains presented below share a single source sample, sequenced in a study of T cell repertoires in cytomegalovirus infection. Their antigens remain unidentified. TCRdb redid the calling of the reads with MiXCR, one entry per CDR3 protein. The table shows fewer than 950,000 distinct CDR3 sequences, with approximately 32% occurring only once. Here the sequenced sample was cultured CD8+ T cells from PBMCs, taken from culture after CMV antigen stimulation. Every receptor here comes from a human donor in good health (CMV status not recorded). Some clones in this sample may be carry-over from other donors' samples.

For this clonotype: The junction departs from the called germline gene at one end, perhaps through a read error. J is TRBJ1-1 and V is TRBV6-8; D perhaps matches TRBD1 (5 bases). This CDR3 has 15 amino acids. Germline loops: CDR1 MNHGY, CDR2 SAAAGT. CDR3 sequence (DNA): TGTGCCAACAGTTACTCCTCCCCAGGGCGAACTGAAGCTTTCTTT. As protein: CANSYSSPGRTEAFF.

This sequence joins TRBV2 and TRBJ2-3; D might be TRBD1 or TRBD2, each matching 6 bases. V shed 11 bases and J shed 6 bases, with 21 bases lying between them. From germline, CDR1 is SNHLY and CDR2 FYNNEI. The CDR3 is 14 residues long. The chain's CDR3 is CAGWRGWQGDTQYF. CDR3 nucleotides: TGTGCCGGATGGAGGGGATGGCAGGGGGATACGCAGTATTTT.

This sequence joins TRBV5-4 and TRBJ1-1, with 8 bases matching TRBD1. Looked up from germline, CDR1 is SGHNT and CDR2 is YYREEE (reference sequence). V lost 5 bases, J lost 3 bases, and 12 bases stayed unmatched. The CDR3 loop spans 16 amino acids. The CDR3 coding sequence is TGTGCCAGCAGGGAGGGGACAGGTTTTGCGGACACTGAAGCTTTCTTT. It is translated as CASREGTGFADTEAFF. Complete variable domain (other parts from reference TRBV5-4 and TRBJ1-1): ETGVTQSPTHLIKTRGQQVTLRCSSQSGHNTVSWYQQALGQGPQFIFQYYREEENGRGNFPPRFSGLQFPNYSSELNVNALELDDSALYLCASREGTGFADTEAFFGQGTRLTVV.

The CDR3 here is CANIGTDAYEQYV. CDR3 DNA: TGTGCCAACATCGGGACAGACGCCTACGAGCAGTACGTC. The V gene is TRBV2, the J gene TRBJ2-7, with 7 positions matching TRBD1. Germline values: CDR1 SNHLY, CDR2 FYNNEI. The CDR3 consists of 13 residues. V lost 10 bases and J lost 2; bases outside the gene matches: 8.

The CDR3 sequence: CASSFQPYGVNEKLFF. In DNA form, the CDR3 reads TGTGCCAGCAGCTTCCAACCCTATGGCGTCAATGAAAAACTGTTTTTT. J is TRBJ1-4 and V is TRBV11-2; D not resolved. Trimming pared 3 bases from V and 5 bases from J, leaving 16 bases between. Germline V gene sequence: CDR1 SGHAT, CDR2 FQNNGV. The CDR3 loop spans 16 amino acids.

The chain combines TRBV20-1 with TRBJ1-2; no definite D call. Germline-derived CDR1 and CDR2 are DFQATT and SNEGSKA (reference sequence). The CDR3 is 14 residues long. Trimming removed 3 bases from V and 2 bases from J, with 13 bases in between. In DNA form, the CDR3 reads TGCAGTGCTAGCGACCTGGGAGTGAACTATGGCTACACCTTC. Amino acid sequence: CSASDLGVNYGYTF.

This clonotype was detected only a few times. CDR3 DNA sequence: TGTGCCAGCAGCCAAGGTCCAGGAGGACAGGGACGAGGAAAACTGTTTTTT. It is translated as CASSQGPGGQGRGKLFF. The genes are TRBV14 and TRBJ1-4; TRBD1 matches at 8 bases. The J segment lost 10 bases and the V segment lost 1 base, leaving 14 bases of the junction unmatched. This CDR3 has 17 amino acids. Germline V CDR1 and CDR2: SGHDN, FVKESK.

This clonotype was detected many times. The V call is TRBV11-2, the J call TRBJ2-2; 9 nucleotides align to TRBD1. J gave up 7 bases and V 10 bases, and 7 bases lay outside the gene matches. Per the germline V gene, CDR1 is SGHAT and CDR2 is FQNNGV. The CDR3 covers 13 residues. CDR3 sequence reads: CATLDRGVGELFF. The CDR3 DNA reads TGTGCCACCCTCGACAGGGGGGTCGGGGAGCTGTTTTTT.

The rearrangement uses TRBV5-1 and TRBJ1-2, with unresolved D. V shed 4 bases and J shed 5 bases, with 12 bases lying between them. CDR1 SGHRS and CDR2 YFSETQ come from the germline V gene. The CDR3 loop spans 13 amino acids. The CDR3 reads CASSDPSSYGYTF. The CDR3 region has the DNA TGCGCCAGCAGCGACCCTAGCTCTTATGGCTACACCTTC.

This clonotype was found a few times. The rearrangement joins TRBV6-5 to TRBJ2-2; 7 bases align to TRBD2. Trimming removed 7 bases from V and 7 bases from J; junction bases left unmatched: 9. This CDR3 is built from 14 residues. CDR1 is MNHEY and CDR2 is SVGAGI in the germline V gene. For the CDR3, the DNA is TGTGCCAGCACCCTCCTGGGGGGGAGCGGGGAGCTGTTTTTT. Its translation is CASTLLGGSGELFF.

Here the CDR3 reads CASSQEGGGRPYGYTF. The CDR3 nucleotides are TGTGCCAGCAGCCAAGAGGGGGGGGGGCGCCCCTATGGCTACACCTTC. The chain has TRBV4-2 and TRBJ1-2, with a tentative D call TRBD1 (6 bases). The CDR3 is 16 amino acids. CDR1 is LGHNA, CDR2 YNFKEQ, per germline. The ends were cut back, 0 bases at V and 4 bases at J, with 15 bases in the middle.

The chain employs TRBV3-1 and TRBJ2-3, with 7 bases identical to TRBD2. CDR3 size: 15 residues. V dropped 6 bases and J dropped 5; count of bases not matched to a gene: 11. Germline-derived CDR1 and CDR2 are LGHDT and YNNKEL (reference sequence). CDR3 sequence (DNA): TGTGCCAGCAGTCCCCGCGGCGGCGGGGGAGATACGCAGTATTTT. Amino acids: CASSPRGGGGDTQYF.

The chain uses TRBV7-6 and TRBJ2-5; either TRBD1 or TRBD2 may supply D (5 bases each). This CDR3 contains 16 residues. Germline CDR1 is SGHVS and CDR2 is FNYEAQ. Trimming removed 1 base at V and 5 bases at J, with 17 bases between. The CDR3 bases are TGTGCCAGCAGCTTAGTGTGGGGGTTAGTGGGCGAGACCCAGTACTTC. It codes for CASSLVWGLVGETQYF.

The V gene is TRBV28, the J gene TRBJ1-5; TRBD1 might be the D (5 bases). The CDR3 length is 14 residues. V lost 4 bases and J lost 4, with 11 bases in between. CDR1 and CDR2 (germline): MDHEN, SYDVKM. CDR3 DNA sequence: TGTGCCAGCAGTTGGGCAGACAGTAATCAGCCCCAGCATTTT. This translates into CASSWADSNQPQHF. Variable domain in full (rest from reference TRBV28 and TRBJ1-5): DVKVTQSSRYLVKRTGEKVFLECVQDMDHENMFWYRQDPGLGLRLIYFSYDVKMKEKGDIPEGYSVSREKKERFSLILESASTNQTSMYLCASSWADSNQPQHFGDGTRLSIL.

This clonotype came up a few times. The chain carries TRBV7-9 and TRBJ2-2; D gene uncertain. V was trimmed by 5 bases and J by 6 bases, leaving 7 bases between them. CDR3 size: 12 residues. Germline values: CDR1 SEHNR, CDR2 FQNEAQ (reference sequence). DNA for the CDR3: TGTGCCAGCAGCCCTTTTCCCGGGGAGCTGTTTTTT. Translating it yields CASSPFPGELFF.

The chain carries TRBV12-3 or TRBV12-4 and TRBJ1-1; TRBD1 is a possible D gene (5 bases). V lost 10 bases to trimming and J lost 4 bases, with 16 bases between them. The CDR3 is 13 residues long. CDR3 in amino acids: CATSKGGGTEAFF. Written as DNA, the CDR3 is TGTGCCACCTCCAAGGGCGGGGGCACTGAAGCTTTCTTT.

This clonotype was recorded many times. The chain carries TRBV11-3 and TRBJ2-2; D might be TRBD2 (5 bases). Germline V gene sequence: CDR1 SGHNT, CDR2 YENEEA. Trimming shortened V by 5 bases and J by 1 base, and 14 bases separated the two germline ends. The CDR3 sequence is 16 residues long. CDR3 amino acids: CASSPVEGENTGELFF. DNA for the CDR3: TGTGCCAGCAGCCCGGTCGAGGGAGAGAACACCGGGGAGCTGTTTTTT.

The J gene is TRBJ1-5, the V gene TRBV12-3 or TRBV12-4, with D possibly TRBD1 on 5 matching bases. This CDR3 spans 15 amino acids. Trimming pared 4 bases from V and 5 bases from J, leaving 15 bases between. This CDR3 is CASSWESRGHQPQHF. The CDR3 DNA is TGTGCCAGCAGTTGGGAGTCAAGGGGCCATCAGCCCCAGCATTTT.

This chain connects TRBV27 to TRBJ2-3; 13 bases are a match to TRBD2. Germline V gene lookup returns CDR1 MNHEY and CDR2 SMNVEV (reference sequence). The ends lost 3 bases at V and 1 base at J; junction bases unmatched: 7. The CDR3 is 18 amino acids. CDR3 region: CASSLALAGGLGTDTQYF. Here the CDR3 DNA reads TGTGCCAGCAGTTTGGCACTAGCGGGGGGGCTTGGCACAGATACGCAGTATTTT.

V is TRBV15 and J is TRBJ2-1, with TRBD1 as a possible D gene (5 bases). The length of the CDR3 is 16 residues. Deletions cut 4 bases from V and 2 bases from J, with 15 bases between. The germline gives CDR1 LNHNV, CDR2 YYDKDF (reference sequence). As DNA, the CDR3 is TGTGCCACCAGCACCCGAACCCAGGGCCCCTACAATGAGCAGTTCTTC. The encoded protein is CATSTRTQGPYNEQFF. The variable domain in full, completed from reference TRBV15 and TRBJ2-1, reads DAMVIQNPRYQVTQFGKPVTLSCSQTLNHNVMYWYQQKSSQAPKLLFHYYDKDFNNEADTPDNFQSRRPNTSFCFLDIRSPGLGDTAMYLCATSTRTQGPYNEQFFGPGTRLTVL.

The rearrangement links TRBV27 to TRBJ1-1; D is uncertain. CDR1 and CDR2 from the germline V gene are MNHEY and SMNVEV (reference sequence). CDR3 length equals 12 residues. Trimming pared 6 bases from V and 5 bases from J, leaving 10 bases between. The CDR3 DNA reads TGTGCCAGCAGGGACTTGTCGACTGAAGCTTTCTTT. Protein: CASRDLSTEAFF.

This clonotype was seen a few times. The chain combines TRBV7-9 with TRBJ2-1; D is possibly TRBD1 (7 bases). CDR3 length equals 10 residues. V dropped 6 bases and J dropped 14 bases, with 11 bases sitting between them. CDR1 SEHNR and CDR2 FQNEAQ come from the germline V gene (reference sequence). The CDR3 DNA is TGTGCCAGCAGGGGGGGACAGAAGTTCTTC. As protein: CASRGGQKFF.

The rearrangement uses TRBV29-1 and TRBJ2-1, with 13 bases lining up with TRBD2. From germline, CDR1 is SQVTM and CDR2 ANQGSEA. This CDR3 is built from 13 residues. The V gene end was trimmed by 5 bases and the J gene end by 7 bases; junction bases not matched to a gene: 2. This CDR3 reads CSVWGLAGNEQFF. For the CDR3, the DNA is TGCAGCGTTTGGGGACTAGCGGGGAATGAGCAGTTCTTC.

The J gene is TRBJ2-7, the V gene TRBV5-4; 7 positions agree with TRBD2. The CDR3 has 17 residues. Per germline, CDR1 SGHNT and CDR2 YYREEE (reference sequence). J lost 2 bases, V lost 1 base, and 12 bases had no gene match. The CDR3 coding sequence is TGTGCCAGCAGCTTGATCGGGGTCGGCGGGGGAGCCTACGAGCAGTACTTC. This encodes CASSLIGVGGGAYEQYF.

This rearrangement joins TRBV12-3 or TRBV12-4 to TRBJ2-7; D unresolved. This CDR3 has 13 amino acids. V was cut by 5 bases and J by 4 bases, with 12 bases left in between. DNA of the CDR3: TGTGCCAGCAGTGACCAATGGGTTTACGAGCAGTACTTC. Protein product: CASSDQWVYEQYF.

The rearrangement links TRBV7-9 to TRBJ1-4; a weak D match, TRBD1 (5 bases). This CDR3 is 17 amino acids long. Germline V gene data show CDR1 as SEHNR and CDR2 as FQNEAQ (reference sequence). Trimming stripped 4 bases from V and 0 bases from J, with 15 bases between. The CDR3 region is CASSSERGPATNEKLFF. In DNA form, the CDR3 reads TGTGCCAGCAGCTCAGAAAGGGGCCCTGCAACTAATGAAAAACTGTTTTTT.

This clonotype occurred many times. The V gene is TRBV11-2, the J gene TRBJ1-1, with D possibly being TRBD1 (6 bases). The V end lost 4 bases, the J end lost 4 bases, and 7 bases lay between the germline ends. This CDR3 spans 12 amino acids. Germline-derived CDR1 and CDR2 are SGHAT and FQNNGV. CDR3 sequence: CASSWGATEAFF. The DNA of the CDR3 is TGTGCCAGCAGCTGGGGGGCCACTGAAGCTTTCTTT.

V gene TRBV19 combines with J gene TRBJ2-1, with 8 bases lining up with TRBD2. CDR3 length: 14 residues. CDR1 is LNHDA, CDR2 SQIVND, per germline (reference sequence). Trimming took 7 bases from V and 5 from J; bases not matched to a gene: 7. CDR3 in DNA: TGTGCCAGTACCCCGGGGGGGCCGCACAATGAGCAGTTCTTC. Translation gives CASTPGGPHNEQFF.